The present TCR beta chain was sequenced within a study of PD-L1 blockade in urothelial cancer. For the study at large: Each participant's history included 0 to 3 prior chemotherapy regimens. Median blood clonality was roughly 0.088, with 75,000 to 100,000 unique TCRs.

As to time point: peripheral blood 6 weeks after treatment start. General study points: Better survival was forecast by a pretreatment blood TCR clonality below the median.

Deletions cut 6 bases from V and 2 bases from J, with 17 bases between. Germline lookup yields CDR1 KGHSH and CDR2 LQKENI. CDR3 size: 15 residues. The protocol was immunoSEQ multiplex PCR, while the TCRdb copy is restricted to in-frame clones and leaves out a portion. The table shows about 110,000 clones, with more than 85% occurring only once. With respect to this clone: No antigen is known for it.

The sample here was PBMCs, taken around atezolizumab (anti-PD-L1) treatment. This chain uses TRBV18 with TRBJ2-7; a possible D gene is TRBD1 (5 bases). This sequence was found in a man between 60 and 75 years old with urothelial cancer. CDR3 nucleotides: TGTGCCAGCTCCCTCGGTCCGCCGGACACCTACGAGCAGTACTTC. Translation: CASSLGPPDTYEQYF.